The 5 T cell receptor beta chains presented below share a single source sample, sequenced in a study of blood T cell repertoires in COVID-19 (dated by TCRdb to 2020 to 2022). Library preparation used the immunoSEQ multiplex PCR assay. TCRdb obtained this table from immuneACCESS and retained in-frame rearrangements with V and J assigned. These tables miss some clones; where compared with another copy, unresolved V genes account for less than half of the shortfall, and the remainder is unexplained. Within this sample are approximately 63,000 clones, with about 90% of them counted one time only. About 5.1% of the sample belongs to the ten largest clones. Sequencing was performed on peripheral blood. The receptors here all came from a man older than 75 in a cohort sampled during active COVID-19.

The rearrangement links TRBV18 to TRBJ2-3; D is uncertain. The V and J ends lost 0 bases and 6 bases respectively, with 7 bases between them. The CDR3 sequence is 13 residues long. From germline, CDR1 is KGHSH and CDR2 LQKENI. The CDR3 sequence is CASSPPYEDTQYF. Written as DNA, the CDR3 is TGTGCCAGCTCACCACCGTATGAGGATACGCAGTATTTT. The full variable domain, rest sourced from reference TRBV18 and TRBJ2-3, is NAGVMQNPRHLVRRRGQEARLRCSPMKGHSHVYWYRQLPEEGLKFMVYLQKENIIDESGMPKERFSAEFPKEGPSILRIQQVVRGDSAAYFCASSPPYEDTQYFGPGTRLTVL.

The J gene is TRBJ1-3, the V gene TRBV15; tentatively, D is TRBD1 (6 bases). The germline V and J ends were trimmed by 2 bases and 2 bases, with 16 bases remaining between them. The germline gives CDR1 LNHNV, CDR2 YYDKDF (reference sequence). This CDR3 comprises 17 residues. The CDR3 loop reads CATSRRGGSSPGNTIYF. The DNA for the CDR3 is TGTGCCACCAGCAGAAGGGGGGGCAGCTCTCCTGGAAACACCATATATTTT.

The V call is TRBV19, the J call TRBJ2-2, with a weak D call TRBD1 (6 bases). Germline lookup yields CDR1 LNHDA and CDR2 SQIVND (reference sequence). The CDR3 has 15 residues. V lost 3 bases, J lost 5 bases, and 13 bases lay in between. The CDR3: CASSIGGARTGELFF. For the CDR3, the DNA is TGTGCCAGTAGTATTGGGGGCGCGAGGACCGGGGAGCTGTTTTTT.

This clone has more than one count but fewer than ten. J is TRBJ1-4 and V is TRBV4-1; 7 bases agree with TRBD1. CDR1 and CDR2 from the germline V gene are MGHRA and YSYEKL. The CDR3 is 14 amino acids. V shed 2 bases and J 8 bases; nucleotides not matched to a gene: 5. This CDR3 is CASSQKTGLEKLFF. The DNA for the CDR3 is TGCGCCAGCAGCCAAAAGACAGGGCTCGAAAAACTGTTTTTT.

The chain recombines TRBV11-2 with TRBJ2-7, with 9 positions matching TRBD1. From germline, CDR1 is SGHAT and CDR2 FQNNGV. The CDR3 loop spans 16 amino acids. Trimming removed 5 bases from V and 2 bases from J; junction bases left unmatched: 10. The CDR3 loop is CASSQVPGTGPYEQYF. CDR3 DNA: TGTGCCAGCAGCCAGGTCCCCGGGACAGGGCCCTACGAGCAGTACTTC. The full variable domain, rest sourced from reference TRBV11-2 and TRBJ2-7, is EAGVAQSPRYKIIEKRQSVAFWCNPISGHATLYWYQQILGQGPKLLIQFQNNGVVDDSQLPKDRFSAERLKGVDSTLKIQPAKLEDSAVYLCASSQVPGTGPYEQYFGPGTRLTVT.